One and the same sample provided the 7 T cell receptor beta chains below, sequenced in a study of T cell responses to AZD1222 COVID-19 vaccine listed by TCRdb under 2021. Explained via the paper, the time point label denotes: about 28 days (+/-7) after the second vaccine dose. What this sample's treatment or condition label stands for: meningococcal conjugate vaccine given as trial control. The library was obtained by the immunoSEQ multiplex PCR assay. The source is immuneACCESS, and TCRdb retained only in-frame sequences with V and J called. Part of the clones is not carried over; for the studies checked, unresolved V genes explain less than half of this, and the remainder is unexplained. This sample holds about 210,000 clones; 94% were observed only once. Approximately 1.7% of the sample is in the top ten clones. Sequencing used peripheral blood, obtained 28 days after the second dose of the MenACWY control vaccine. The receptors derive from an adult who received the MenACWY meningococcal vaccine as a control.

The rearrangement joins TRBV18 to TRBJ1-4; 8 positions match TRBD1. The CDR3 extends over 13 amino acids. The V gene's germline CDR1 is KGHSH and CDR2 LQKENI. The trim removed 9 bases at V and 5 bases at J, leaving 5 bases unmatched. The chain's CDR3 is CASQGALNEKLFF. DNA for the CDR3: TGTGCCAGTCAGGGGGCTCTAAATGAAAAACTGTTTTTT.

This clone was observed a few times. This chain joins TRBV21-1 and TRBJ1-6; the tabulated D call, TRBD1, remains unverified against the DNA. TRBV21-1 is designated a pseudogene. This CDR3 spans 16 amino acids. The CDR3 is CASSRDRSSYNSPLHF. CDR3 bases: TGTGCCAGCAGCCGGGACAGGAGCTCCTATAATTCACCCCTCCACTTT.

This sequence joins TRBV19 and TRBJ2-7; D perhaps matches TRBD1 (5 bases). There are 15 residues in the CDR3. Germline CDR1 is LNHDA and CDR2 is SQIVND (reference sequence). V was pared by 3 bases and J by 1 base, with 13 bases between. CDR3 nucleotide sequence: TGTGCCAGTAGTATCGGGCAGGGAAGGTCCTACGAGCAGTACTTC. This codes for CASSIGQGRSYEQYF. Full variable domain (remainder filled in from reference TRBV19 and TRBJ2-7): DGGITQSPKYLFRKEGQNVTLSCEQNLNHDAMYWYRQDPGQGLRLIYYSQIVNDFQKGDIAEGYSVSREKKESFPLTVTSAQKNPTAFYLCASSIGQGRSYEQYFGPGTRLTVT.

The chain has TRBV7-2 and TRBJ2-3, with 8 nucleotides matching TRBD2. The CDR3 contains 15 residues. With 8 bases clipped from V and 7 bases from J, the junction kept 14 bases outside the gene matches. CDR1 SGHTA and CDR2 FQGNSA come from the germline V gene. The CDR3 region is CASGPGAGGVNTQYF. CDR3 DNA sequence: TGTGCCAGCGGACCAGGGGCGGGAGGCGTTAATACGCAGTATTTT.

The CDR3 nucleotides are TGTGCCAGCAGTTTATCGTGGGGAACAGGGGAGGGCTACACCTTC. Its protein product is CASSLSWGTGEGYTF. The chain links TRBV27 to TRBJ1-2, with 7 positions matching TRBD1. V lost 0 bases and J lost 8; bases outside the gene matches: 9. Looked up from germline, CDR1 is MNHEY and CDR2 is SMNVEV (reference sequence). The CDR3 length is 15 residues.

This rearrangement joins TRBV18 to TRBJ1-5, with TRBD1 identical over 12 bases. This CDR3 contains 18 residues. V shed 6 bases, J shed 2 bases, and the junction held 11 bases outside the gene matches. Germline V gene data show CDR1 as KGHSH and CDR2 as LQKENI. This CDR3 reads CASSRGTGGSGGNQPQHF. The CDR3 nucleotides read TGTGCCAGCTCCCGGGGGACAGGGGGCAGCGGCGGCAATCAGCCCCAGCATTTT.

J is TRBJ1-2 and V is TRBV3-1 (or the pseudogene TRBV3-2), with D perhaps matching TRBD1 (6 bases). The V gene lost 1 base and the J gene lost 4 bases, with 19 bases spanning the gap. Per germline, CDR1 LGHDT and CDR2 YNNKEL (reference sequence). The CDR3 runs to 17 residues. The CDR3 nucleotides are TGTGCCAGCAGCCAAGGGATCGAAAGGGGGTCCGTCTATGGCTACACCTTC. Protein: CASSQGIERGSVYGYTF.